The rows below give T cell receptor beta chains drawn from one sample of a study of T-cell memory formation after mild COVID-19. TCRdb re-called the 5' RACE reads through MiXCR, storing one row per CDR3 protein. The table has about 190,000 distinct CDR3 sequences, more than 9% seen once. Specimen: PBMCs or a T cell subset sorted from them (not recorded which). The receptors derive from a man younger than 30 who had mild COVID-19 (a few samples of this study predate the infection). Cell type and time point are not known. The CDR3 runs from the conserved cysteine through the conserved F or W. A D gene is named only where the DNA matches it firmly. The size entry is marked missing in some rows and otherwise reads once, few, many or a size class.

J gene: TRBJ1-2
V gene: TRBV15
D gene: .
clone size: .
CDR3 DNA: TGTGCCACCAGCAGAGCCCCCCGGGCCTTTAACTATGGCTACACCTTC
CDR3 protein: CATSRAPRAFNYGYTF

J gene: TRBJ2-2
V gene: TRBV5-4
D gene: TRBD2
clone size: many
CDR3 DNA: TGTGCCAGCAGCCCCGGACTAGCGGGGGGGAACACCGGGGAGCTGTTTTTT
CDR3 protein: CASSPGLAGGNTGELFF

J gene: TRBJ2-3
V gene: TRBV28
D gene: .
clone size: .
CDR3 DNA: TGTGCCAGCAGTACGGACAACAGCTTCTACTCGCAGTATTTT
CDR3 protein: CASSTDNSFYSQYF

J gene: TRBJ2-3
V gene: TRBV5-5
D gene: .
clone size: .
CDR3 DNA: TGTGCCAGCAGCTTGAGGGGGTATAGGACTAGCACAGATACGCAGTATTTT
CDR3 protein: CASSLRGYRTSTDTQYF

J gene: TRBJ1-2
V gene: TRBV7-2
D gene: .
clone size: many
CDR3 DNA: TGTGCCAGCAGCTCCCCCTATGGCTACACCTTC
CDR3 protein: CASSSPYGYTF

J gene: TRBJ1-5
V gene: TRBV20-1
D gene: TRBD1
clone size: few
CDR3 DNA: TGCAGTGCTAGAGCCCCATTAGGGACAGGGAGCAATCAGCCCCAGCATTTT
CDR3 protein: CSARAPLGTGSNQPQHF

J gene: TRBJ1-2
V gene: TRBV28
D gene: .
clone size: .
CDR3 DNA: TGTGCCAGCAGCCCTGGGGGCTACTATGGCTACACCTTC
CDR3 protein: CASSPGGYYGYTF

J gene: TRBJ2-3
V gene: TRBV5-1
D gene: TRBD1
clone size: .
CDR3 DNA: TGCGCCAGCAGCGACGGACAGGGCAGCACAGATACGCAGTATTTT
CDR3 protein: CASSDGQGSTDTQYF

J gene: TRBJ1-4
V gene: TRBV6-5
D gene: TRBD1
clone size: .
CDR3 DNA: TGTGCCAGCAGCTTACGAAAGGGACAGACCAGCTCACACAGTGCAACTAATGAAAAACTGTTTTTT
CDR3 protein: CASSLRKGQTSSHSATNEKLFF

J gene: TRBJ1-3
V gene: TRBV6-6
D gene: .
clone size: .
CDR3 DNA: TGTGCCAGCAGTTACGGTCCGAATCTCGGAAACACCATATATTTT
CDR3 protein: CASSYGPNLGNTIYF

J gene: TRBJ1-2
V gene: TRBV5-1
D gene: TRBD1
clone size: .
CDR3 DNA: TGCGCCAGCAGCTCGAACAGGGGAAGCTATGGCTACACCTTC
CDR3 protein: CASSSNRGSYGYTF

J gene: TRBJ2-7
V gene: TRBV30
D gene: .
clone size: .
CDR3 DNA: TGTGCCCACCGGACAGTATCATCTGAGCAGTACTTC
CDR3 protein: CAHRTVSSEQYF

J gene: TRBJ1-2
V gene: TRBV4-3
D gene: TRBD1
clone size: few
CDR3 DNA: TGCGCCAGCAGCCCGGACAGGGGACCATCTAACTATGGCTACACCTTC
CDR3 protein: CASSPDRGPSNYGYTF

J gene: TRBJ2-2
V gene: TRBV5-1
D gene: .
clone size: few
CDR3 DNA: TGCGCCAGCAGCTTGGCCTCAGGGGCGCTCACCGGGGAGCTGTTTTTT
CDR3 protein: CASSLASGALTGELFF

J gene: TRBJ2-3
V gene: TRBV5-1
D gene: .
clone size: few
CDR3 DNA: TGCGCCAGCAGCCTGGACGGTCTCACCGTGGATACGCAGTATTTT
CDR3 protein: CASSLDGLTVDTQYF

J gene: TRBJ2-1
V gene: TRBV12-3/TRBV12-4
D gene: TRBD2
clone size: .
CDR3 DNA: TGTGCCAGCAGTCTTTCGGGGGGGGAGGGGAGCAATGAGCAGTTCTTC
CDR3 protein: CASSLSGGEGSNEQFF

J gene: TRBJ2-1
V gene: TRBV7-9
D gene: .
clone size: .
CDR3 DNA: TGTGCCAGCAGCGCAGGAGCGGTGGAGTTCTTC
CDR3 protein: CASSAGAVEFF

J gene: TRBJ1-5
V gene: TRBV12-3/TRBV12-4
D gene: .
clone size: few
CDR3 DNA: TGTGCCAGCAGCATTACAAGTATCAATCAGCCCCAGCATTTT
CDR3 protein: CASSITSINQPQHF

J gene: TRBJ2-2
V gene: TRBV7-9
D gene: .
clone size: many
CDR3 DNA: TGTGCCAGCAGCTTAGTATATAGACGGCTGAACACCGGGGAGCTGTTTTTT
CDR3 protein: CASSLVYRRLNTGELFF

J gene: TRBJ1-1
V gene: TRBV5-1
D gene: TRBD1
clone size: .
CDR3 DNA: TGCGCCAGCAGCTTTACACAGGGGAGGGTTACTGAAGCTTTCTTT
CDR3 protein: CASSFTQGRVTEAFF

J gene: TRBJ2-2
V gene: TRBV28
D gene: .
clone size: .
CDR3 DNA: TGTGCCAGCAGCCCTCCTACAGGGACCGGGGAGCTGTTTTTT
CDR3 protein: CASSPPTGTGELFF

J gene: TRBJ2-5
V gene: TRBV12-3/TRBV12-4
D gene: .
clone size: .
CDR3 DNA: TGTGCCAGCAGTCAAAGTTGGGCCACCCAGTACTTC
CDR3 protein: CASSQSWATQYF

J gene: TRBJ1-2
V gene: TRBV7-9
D gene: .
clone size: few
CDR3 DNA: TGTGCCAGCAACCCTCAACGGGGCTACACCTTC
CDR3 protein: CASNPQRGYTF

J gene: TRBJ2-3
V gene: TRBV5-1
D gene: TRBD1
clone size: .
CDR3 DNA: TGCGCCAGCAGCCTACCCGACAGGGCGGCAGATACGCAGTATTTT
CDR3 protein: CASSLPDRAADTQYF

J gene: TRBJ2-5
V gene: TRBV30
D gene: .
clone size: .
CDR3 DNA: TGTGCCTGGAGTGTACTAAGGGGCTCGTACTTC
CDR3 protein: CAWSVLRGSYF

J gene: TRBJ2-3
V gene: TRBV5-1
D gene: TRBD2
clone size: many
CDR3 DNA: TGCGCCAGCAGCCGCGTCGGGACTAGCGGCGATACGCAGTATTTT
CDR3 protein: CASSRVGTSGDTQYF

J gene: TRBJ1-1
V gene: TRBV10-1
D gene: .
clone size: .
CDR3 DNA: TGCGCCAGCAGTGATTCGGGTTCGGGGGTAGCTTTCTTT
CDR3 protein: CASSDSGSGVAFF

J gene: TRBJ1-1
V gene: TRBV4-3
D gene: .
clone size: .
CDR3 DNA: TGCGCCAGCAGCCCCACGCCGGGAATACTGAACACTGAAGCTTTCTTT
CDR3 protein: CASSPTPGILNTEAFF

J gene: TRBJ2-2
V gene: TRBV27
D gene: TRBD1
clone size: .
CDR3 DNA: TGTGCCAGCAGTTCCATAACAGGGGCCTTTTCTGCGAACACCGGGGAGCTGTTTTTT
CDR3 protein: CASSSITGAFSANTGELFF

J gene: TRBJ2-3
V gene: TRBV5-6
D gene: .
clone size: many
CDR3 DNA: TGTGCCAGCAGCTTGGGTCCCCCCGAGGACTGGGGCACAGATACGCAGTATTTT
CDR3 protein: CASSLGPPEDWGTDTQYF

J gene: TRBJ2-1
V gene: TRBV6-2/TRBV6-3
D gene: .
clone size: .
CDR3 DNA: TGTGCCAGCAGTCCCTTCCCCATGAGATTCTCCTACAATGAGCAGTTCTTC
CDR3 protein: CASSPFPMRFSYNEQFF

J gene: TRBJ2-5
V gene: TRBV24-1
D gene: TRBD1
clone size: .
CDR3 DNA: TGTGCCACCAGTGAGCCCGGCAGGGGGACCGAAGAGACCCAGTACTTC
CDR3 protein: CATSEPGRGTEETQYF

J gene: TRBJ2-1
V gene: TRBV7-2
D gene: .
clone size: .
CDR3 DNA: TGTGCCAGCAGCACCCGGAGGGTCTCCTACAATGAGCAGTTCTTC
CDR3 protein: CASSTRRVSYNEQFF

J gene: TRBJ2-2
V gene: TRBV5-1
D gene: .
clone size: .
CDR3 DNA: TGCGCCAGCAGCTTGAGCGTGGCCGGGGAGCTGTTTTTT
CDR3 protein: CASSLSVAGELFF

J gene: TRBJ2-3
V gene: TRBV27
D gene: .
clone size: few
CDR3 DNA: TGTGCCAGCAGCACCCCGCCAGGGAGTACAGATACGCAGTATTTT
CDR3 protein: CASSTPPGSTDTQYF

J gene: TRBJ1-2
V gene: TRBV4-2
D gene: .
clone size: .
CDR3 DNA: TGTGCCAGCAGCCAAGAGTTAGAGGGTTCTAACTATGGCTACACCTTC
CDR3 protein: CASSQELEGSNYGYTF

J gene: TRBJ1-6
V gene: TRBV9
D gene: .
clone size: few
CDR3 DNA: TGTGCCAGCAGCGTAGAAGGGTCCAATTCACCCCTCCACTTT
CDR3 protein: CASSVEGSNSPLHF

J gene: TRBJ2-7
V gene: TRBV10-3
D gene: TRBD1
clone size: few
CDR3 DNA: TGTGCCATCAAGGGACAGGGACGAAACTACGAGCAGTACTTC
CDR3 protein: CAIKGQGRNYEQYF

J gene: TRBJ2-5
V gene: TRBV5-1
D gene: TRBD2
clone size: .
CDR3 DNA: TGCGCCAGCAGCCGGGGAGATCTAGCGGGGGGCCTCCAAGAGACCCAGTACTTC
CDR3 protein: CASSRGDLAGGLQETQYF

J gene: TRBJ1-5
V gene: TRBV7-9
D gene: .
clone size: .
CDR3 DNA: TGTGCCAGCAGCCAAACCGACCGCGGCCCCCAGCATTTT
CDR3 protein: CASSQTDRGPQHF

J gene: TRBJ2-3
V gene: TRBV7-3
D gene: TRBD2
clone size: .
CDR3 DNA: TGTGCCAGCAGCCCAAGACTAGCGGGGGAGGTGGATACGCAGTATTTT
CDR3 protein: CASSPRLAGEVDTQYF

J gene: TRBJ2-7
V gene: TRBV19
D gene: TRBD1
clone size: many
CDR3 DNA: TGTGCCAGTAACACCGGACAGGGGACCCACGAGCAGTACTTC
CDR3 protein: CASNTGQGTHEQYF

J gene: TRBJ2-4
V gene: TRBV24-1
D gene: .
clone size: .
CDR3 DNA: TGTGCCACCAGCGTTCTTGAAGAGGGGGGGCTAGCCAAAAACATTCAGTACTTC
CDR3 protein: CATSVLEEGGLAKNIQYF

J gene: TRBJ2-3
V gene: TRBV5-5
D gene: .
clone size: many
CDR3 DNA: TGTGCCAGCAGCTTGGCCGAGGGGGGGCATTTGGATACGCAGTATTTT
CDR3 protein: CASSLAEGGHLDTQYF

J gene: TRBJ2-1
V gene: TRBV23-1
D gene: .
clone size: many
CDR3 DNA: TGCGCCAGCAGTCAAAAAAGCCTAGGGCAGAAGGCCGGAGCGGAGTTCTTC
CDR3 protein: CASSQKSLGQKAGAEFF

J gene: TRBJ1-4
V gene: TRBV5-1
D gene: .
clone size: few
CDR3 DNA: TGCGCCAGCAGCTTGGACAGACCAAATAATGAAAAACTGTTTTTT
CDR3 protein: CASSLDRPNNEKLFF

J gene: TRBJ2-1
V gene: TRBV9
D gene: .
clone size: .
CDR3 DNA: TGTGCCAGCAGCCCTCGGACAGACTACAATGAGCAGTTCTTC
CDR3 protein: CASSPRTDYNEQFF

J gene: TRBJ1-2
V gene: TRBV4-1
D gene: .
clone size: few
CDR3 DNA: TGCGCCAGCAGCCAGGTTTTGGGGGGGCGAGTCTATGGCTACACCTTC
CDR3 protein: CASSQVLGGRVYGYTF

J gene: TRBJ2-2
V gene: TRBV5-1
D gene: .
clone size: many
CDR3 DNA: TGCGCCAGCAGCTTGGCGGCCGATAACACCGGGGAGCTGTTTTTT
CDR3 protein: CASSLAADNTGELFF

J gene: TRBJ1-5
V gene: TRBV4-1
D gene: TRBD1
clone size: many
CDR3 DNA: TGCGCCAGCAGCCGAGGGGGCAGTCAGCCCCAGCATTTT
CDR3 protein: CASSRGGSQPQHF

J gene: TRBJ2-5
V gene: TRBV9
D gene: .
clone size: few
CDR3 DNA: TGTGCCAGCAGTTCCTCGTCGCGTCAAGAGACCCAGTACTTC
CDR3 protein: CASSSSSRQETQYF